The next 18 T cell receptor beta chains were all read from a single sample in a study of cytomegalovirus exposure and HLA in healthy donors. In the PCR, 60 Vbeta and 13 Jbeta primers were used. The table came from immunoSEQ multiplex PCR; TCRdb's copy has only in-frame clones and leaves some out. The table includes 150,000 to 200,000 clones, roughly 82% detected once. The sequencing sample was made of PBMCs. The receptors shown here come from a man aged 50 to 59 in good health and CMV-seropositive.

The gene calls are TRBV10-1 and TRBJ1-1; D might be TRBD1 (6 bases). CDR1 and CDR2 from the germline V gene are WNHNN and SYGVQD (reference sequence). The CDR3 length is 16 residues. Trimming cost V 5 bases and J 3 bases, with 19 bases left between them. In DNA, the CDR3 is TGCGCCAGCAGTCCAGGAGCAGGGGCTCCGGACACTGAAGCTTTCTTT. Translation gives CASSPGAGAPDTEAFF.

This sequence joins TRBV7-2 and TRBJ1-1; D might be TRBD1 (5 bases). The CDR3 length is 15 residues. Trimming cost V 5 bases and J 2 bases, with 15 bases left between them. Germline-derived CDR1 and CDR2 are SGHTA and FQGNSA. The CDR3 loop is CASSPRRQRNTEAFF. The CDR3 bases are TGTGCCAGCAGCCCCCGGCGACAGAGAAACACTGAAGCTTTCTTT.

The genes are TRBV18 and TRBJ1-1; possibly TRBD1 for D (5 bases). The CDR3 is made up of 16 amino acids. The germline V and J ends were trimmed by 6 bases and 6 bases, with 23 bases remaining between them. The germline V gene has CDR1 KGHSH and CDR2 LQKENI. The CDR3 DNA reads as TGTGCCAGCTCTGTAGTACACCGGGGGAGTACAGCTGAAGCTTTCTTT. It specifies CASSVVHRGSTAEAFF.

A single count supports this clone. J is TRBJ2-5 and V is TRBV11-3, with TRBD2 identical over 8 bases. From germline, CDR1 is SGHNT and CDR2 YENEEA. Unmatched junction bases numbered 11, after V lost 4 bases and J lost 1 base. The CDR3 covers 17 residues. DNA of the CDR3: TGTGCCAGCAGCTCCGGGGGCCAGCGGGGGAGCCAAGAGACCCAGTACTTC. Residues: CASSSGGQRGSQETQYF.

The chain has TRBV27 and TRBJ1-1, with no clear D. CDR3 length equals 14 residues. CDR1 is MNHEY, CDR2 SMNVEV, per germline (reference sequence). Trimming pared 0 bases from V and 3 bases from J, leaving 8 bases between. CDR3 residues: CASSLSITDTEAFF. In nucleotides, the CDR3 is TGTGCCAGCAGTTTATCGATAACGGACACTGAAGCTTTCTTT.

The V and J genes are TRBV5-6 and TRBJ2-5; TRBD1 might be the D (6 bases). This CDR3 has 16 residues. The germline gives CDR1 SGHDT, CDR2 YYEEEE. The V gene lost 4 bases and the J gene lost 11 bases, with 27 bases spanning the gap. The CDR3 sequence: CASSLGPSGALGEQYF. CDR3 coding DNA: TGTGCCAGCAGCCTTGGCCCATCAGGGGCATTGGGGGAGCAGTACTTC. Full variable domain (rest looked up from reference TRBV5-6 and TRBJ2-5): DAGVTQSPTHLIKTRGQQVTLRCSPKSGHDTVSWYQQALGQGPQFIFQYYEEEERQRGNFPDRFSGHQFPNYSSELNVNALLLGDSALYLCASSLGPSGALGEQYFGPGTRLLVL.

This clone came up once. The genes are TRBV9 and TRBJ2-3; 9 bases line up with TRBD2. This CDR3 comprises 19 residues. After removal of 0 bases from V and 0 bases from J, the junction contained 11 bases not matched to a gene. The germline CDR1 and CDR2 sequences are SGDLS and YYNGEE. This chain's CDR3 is CASSVGLAGFTTSTDTQYF. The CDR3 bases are TGTGCCAGCAGCGTAGGCCTAGCGGGGTTTACAACTAGCACAGATACGCAGTATTTT.

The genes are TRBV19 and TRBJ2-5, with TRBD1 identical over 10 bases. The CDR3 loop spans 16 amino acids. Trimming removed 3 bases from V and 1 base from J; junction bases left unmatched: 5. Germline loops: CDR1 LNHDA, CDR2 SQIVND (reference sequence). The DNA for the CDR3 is TGTGCCAGTAGTATTCGGACAGGGGGGGTCCAAGAGACCCAGTACTTC. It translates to CASSIRTGGVQETQYF.

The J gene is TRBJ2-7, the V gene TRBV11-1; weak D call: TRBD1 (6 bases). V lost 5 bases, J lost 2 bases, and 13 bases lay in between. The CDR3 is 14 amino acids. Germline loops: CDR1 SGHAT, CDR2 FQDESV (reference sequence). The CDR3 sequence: CASSATQGPYEQYV. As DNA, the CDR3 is TGTGCCAGCAGCGCCACACAGGGCCCCTACGAGCAGTACGTC.

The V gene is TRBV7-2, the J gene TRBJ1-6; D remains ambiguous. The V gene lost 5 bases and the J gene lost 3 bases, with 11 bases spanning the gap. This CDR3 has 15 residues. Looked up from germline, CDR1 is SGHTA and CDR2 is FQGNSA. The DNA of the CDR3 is TGTGCCAGCAGCACCAACCGGGGCTATAATTCACCCCTCCACTTT. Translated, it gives CASSTNRGYNSPLHF.

CDR3 sequence reads: CASSSRRTGDTEAFF. The CDR3 coding sequence is TGTGCCAGCAGCTCGAGAAGAACAGGGGACACTGAAGCTTTCTTT. V and J are TRBV7-2 and TRBJ1-1, with 7 bases matching TRBD1. V trimming: 4 bases; J trimming: 3 bases; junction bases outside the gene matches: 8. Germline values: CDR1 SGHTA, CDR2 FQGNSA. The CDR3 runs 15 residues.

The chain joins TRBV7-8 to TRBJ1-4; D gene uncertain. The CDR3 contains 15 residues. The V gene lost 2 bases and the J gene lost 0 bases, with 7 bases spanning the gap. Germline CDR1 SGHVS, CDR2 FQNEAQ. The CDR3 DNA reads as TGTGCCAGCAGCTTAATGAGGGCAACTAATGAAAAACTGTTTTTT. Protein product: CASSLMRATNEKLFF.

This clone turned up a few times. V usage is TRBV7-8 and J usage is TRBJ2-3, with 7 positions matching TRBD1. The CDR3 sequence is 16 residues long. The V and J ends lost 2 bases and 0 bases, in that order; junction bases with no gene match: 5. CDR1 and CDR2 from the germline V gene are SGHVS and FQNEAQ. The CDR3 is CASSLRRGQSTDTQYF. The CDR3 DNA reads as TGTGCCAGCAGCTTACGACGGGGACAGAGCACAGATACGCAGTATTTT.

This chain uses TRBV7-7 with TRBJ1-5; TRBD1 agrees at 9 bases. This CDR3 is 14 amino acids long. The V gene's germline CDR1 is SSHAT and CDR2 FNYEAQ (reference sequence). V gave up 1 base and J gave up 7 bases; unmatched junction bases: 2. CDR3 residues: CASSLGDREQPQHF. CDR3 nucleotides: TGTGCCAGCAGCTTAGGGGACAGGGAACAGCCCCAGCATTTT.

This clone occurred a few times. Written as DNA, the CDR3 is TGTGCCAGCAGTGAAGCTATAAAACTGTTTTTT. Protein sequence: CASSEAIKLFF. This chain uses TRBV2 with TRBJ1-4; no clear D. The CDR3 runs 11 residues. The germline CDR1 and CDR2 sequences are SNHLY and FYNNEI. Trimming removed 0 bases from V and 10 bases from J, with 3 bases in between.

The CDR3 is CASSVEETGLRPDNEQFF. The CDR3 region has the DNA TGTGCCAGCAGCGTAGAGGAGACTGGACTCCGCCCTGACAATGAGCAGTTCTTC. The chain uses TRBV9 and TRBJ2-1; a weak D match, TRBD2 (5 bases). Germline CDR1 reads SGDLS; CDR2 reads YYNGEE. The CDR3 length is 18 residues. V was pared by 0 bases and J by 5 bases, with 21 bases between.

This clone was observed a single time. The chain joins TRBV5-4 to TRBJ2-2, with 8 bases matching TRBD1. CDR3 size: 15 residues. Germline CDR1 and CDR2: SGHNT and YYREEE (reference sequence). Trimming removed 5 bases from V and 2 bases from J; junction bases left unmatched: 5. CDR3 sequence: CASRQGQGNTGELFF. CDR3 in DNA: TGTGCCAGCAGGCAAGGACAGGGTAACACCGGGGAGCTGTTTTTT.

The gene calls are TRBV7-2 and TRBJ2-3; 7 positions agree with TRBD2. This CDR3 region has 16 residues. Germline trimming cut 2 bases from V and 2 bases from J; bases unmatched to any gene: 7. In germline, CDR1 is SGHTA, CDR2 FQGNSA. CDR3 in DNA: TGTGCCAGCAGCTTAAGGGCTAGCGGAACCACAGATACGCAGTATTTT. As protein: CASSLRASGTTDTQYF. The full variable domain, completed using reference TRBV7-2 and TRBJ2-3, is GAGVSQSPSNKVTEKGKDVELRCDPISGHTALYWYRQSLGQGLEFLIYFQGNSAPDKSGLPSDRFSAERTGGSVSTLTIQRTQQEDSAVYLCASSLRASGTTDTQYFGPGTRLTVL.